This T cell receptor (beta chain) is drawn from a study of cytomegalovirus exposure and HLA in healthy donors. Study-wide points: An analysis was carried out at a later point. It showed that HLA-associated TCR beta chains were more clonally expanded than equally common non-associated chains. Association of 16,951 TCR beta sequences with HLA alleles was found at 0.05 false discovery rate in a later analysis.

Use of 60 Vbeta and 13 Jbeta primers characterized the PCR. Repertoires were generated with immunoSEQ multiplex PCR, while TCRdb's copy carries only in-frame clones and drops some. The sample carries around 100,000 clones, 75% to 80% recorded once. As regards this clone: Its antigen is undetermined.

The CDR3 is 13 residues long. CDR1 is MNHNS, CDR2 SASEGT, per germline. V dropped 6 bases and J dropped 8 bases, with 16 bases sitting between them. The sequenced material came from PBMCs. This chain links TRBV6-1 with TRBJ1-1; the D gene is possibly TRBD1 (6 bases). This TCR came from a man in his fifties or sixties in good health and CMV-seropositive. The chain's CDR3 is CASSLRGGVEAFF. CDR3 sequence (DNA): TGTGCCAGCAGCCTAAGGGGGGGCGTGGAAGCTTTCTTT.